Listed below are T cell receptor beta chains from one sample, sequenced in a study of graft-versus-host responses after intestinal transplantation. TCRdb's table, derived via immunoSEQ multiplex PCR, lists solely in-frame clones and lacks some. The sample shows about 100,000 clones, about 88% of them seen only once. Their antigens remain unidentified. The input for sequencing was unstimulated CD4+ T cells sorted from spleen or lymph node cells, taken before transplant. The receptors here all came from a human donor who was the organ donor for an intestinal transplant. CDR3s include the opening cysteine and the closing phenylalanine or tryptophan. Fields, in order: clone size, D gene, V gene, J gene, CDR3 length, CDR3 DNA, CDR3 protein. The D gene is left open where the match is weak. Rows may omit the clone size; those that give it use once, few, many or a size class.

few,TRBD1,TRBV6-5,TRBJ2-7,16,TGTGCCAGCAGTTACTCGAGCCCGGACAGGGGGTACGAGCAGTACTTC,CASSYSSPDRGYEQYF
-,TRBD1,TRBV30,TRBJ1-2,16,TGTGCCTGGAGTGTGATCCGGGACAGGAGGCTCGGTGGCTACACCTTC,CAWSVIRDRRLGGYTF
-,TRBD2,TRBV28,TRBJ2-7,14,TGTGCCAGCAGGAGCGGGGGGGCCCTTGCCGGGCAGTACTTC,CASRSGGALAGQYF
-,-,TRBV7-2,TRBJ2-2,11,TGTGCCAGCAGCCCAGCGGGGGAGCTGTTTTTT,CASSPAGELFF
few,-,TRBV19,TRBJ2-6,14,TGTGCCTGTAACTCTGGAGCTGGGGCCAACGTCCTGACTTTC,CACNSGAGANVLTF
few,-,TRBV6-5,TRBJ2-7,12,TGTGCCAGCAGTGAAGCGCCTAGCGAGCAGTACTTC,CASSEAPSEQYF
-,-,TRBV27,TRBJ2-7,14,TGTGCCAGCAGTTTAAGTTTCGACTCCTACGAGCAGTACTTC,CASSLSFDSYEQYF
-,-,TRBV6-5,TRBJ1-2,13,TGTGCCAGCAAACGGGACAACCTATATGGCTACACCTTC,CASKRDNLYGYTF
-,-,TRBV9,TRBJ2-1,14,TGTGCCAGCAGCGTAGCTACCGGGAACAATGAGCAGTTCTTC,CASSVATGNNEQFF
-,-,TRBV5-1,TRBJ2-5,16,TGCGCCAGCAGCCTCGCAGCGGGCCTGGCTAGGGGGACCCAGTACTTC,CASSLAAGLARGTQYF
-,-,TRBV2,TRBJ2-1,14,TGTGCCAGCACCAGGCTGGGAGCAAGCAATGAGCAGTTCTTC,CASTRLGASNEQFF
-,-,TRBV19,TRBJ2-3,14,TGTGCCAGTAGTAATGCAAATGTACCAGATACGCAGTATTTT,CASSNANVPDTQYF
-,-,TRBV28,TRBJ1-2,13,TGTGCCAGCAGTTTAGTGGGGGGACGCGGCTACACCTTC,CASSLVGGRGYTF
-,-,TRBV5-6,TRBJ1-3,14,TGTGCCAGCAGCTTGACAGTCTCTGGAAACACCATATATTTT,CASSLTVSGNTIYF
-,-,TRBV10-3,TRBJ1-1,14,TGTGCCATCAGTGGCGATTGGAAGAACACTGAAGCTTTCTTT,CAISGDWKNTEAFF
-,-,TRBV4-1,TRBJ2-1,17,TGCGCCAGCAGCACGCGACTGGTAGTTAGCTCCTACAATGAGCAGTTCTTC,CASSTRLVVSSYNEQFF
-,-,TRBV7-9,TRBJ1-1,15,TGTGCCAGCAGCCCCAGCCGAGACAGGAGCACTGAAGCTTTCTTT,CASSPSRDRSTEAFF
-,-,TRBV28,TRBJ2-6,17,TGTGCCAGCAGACTCACCATTGGGGGGTTTGGGGCCAACGTCCTGACTTTC,CASRLTIGGFGANVLTF
-,-,TRBV28,TRBJ1-3,16,TGTGCCAGCAGTTTACCAGGACAATGGGTAGGAAACACCATATATTTT,CASSLPGQWVGNTIYF
-,TRBD1,TRBV5-6,TRBJ1-3,15,TGTGCCAGCAGCTGGGGACAGGGTATTATAAACACCATATATTTT,CASSWGQGIINTIYF
-,-,TRBV10-3,TRBJ2-5,12,TGTGCCACCTCGGCTTTCCAAGAGACCCAGTACTTC,CATSAFQETQYF
-,TRBD1,TRBV5-4,TRBJ1-2,15,TGTGCCAGCAGCCGAGGACAGGGGCAGAGGTATGGCTACACCTTC,CASSRGQGQRYGYTF
-,-,TRBV19,TRBJ1-2,14,TGTGCCAGTAGTAGATCGTCGGGAGGGGGAGGCTACACCTTC,CASSRSSGGGGYTF
few,TRBD1,TRBV29-1,TRBJ1-2,11,TGCAGCGTTGAACAGGGGGCTGGCTACACCTTC,CSVEQGAGYTF
-,TRBD1,TRBV6-1,TRBJ2-7,14,TGTGCCAGCAGTGGGGGACAGGGGCCCTACGAGCAGTACTTC,CASSGGQGPYEQYF
-,TRBD1,TRBV6-1,TRBJ2-7,16,TGTGCCAGCAGTGACATCACAGGGGGCCCCTCCTACGAGCAGTACTTC,CASSDITGGPSYEQYF
-,TRBD2,TRBV2,TRBJ2-2,17,TGTGCCAGCAGTGAAAGCGGCGGGGGGCCGGACACCGGGGAGCTGTTTTTT,CASSESGGGPDTGELFF
few,-,TRBV2,TRBJ1-1,15,TGTGCCAGCAGTGCGGAGGGAGGCAAAGGCACTGAAGCTTTCTTT,CASSAEGGKGTEAFF
-,-,TRBV27,TRBJ2-2,17,TGTGCCAGCAGTCTCGGACCAGACCCTCCGAACACCGGGGAGCTGTTTTTT,CASSLGPDPPNTGELFF
-,-,TRBV28,TRBJ2-3,18,TGTGCCAGCAGTTCTGACCCCATTTGGGGTTCGGGTACAGATACGCAGTATTTT,CASSSDPIWGSGTDTQYF
-,-,TRBV30,TRBJ1-2,13,TGTGCCTGGAGTGTACGCGTCCACTATGGCTACACCTTC,CAWSVRVHYGYTF
-,-,TRBV7-2,TRBJ1-4,17,TGTGCCAGCAGCTTAGTAGCAAACCTGGCAACTAATGAAAAACTGTTTTTT,CASSLVANLATNEKLFF
-,-,TRBV30,TRBJ2-7,14,TGTGCCTGGAGGGGGGGACTCACCTCCTACGAGCAGTACTTC,CAWRGGLTSYEQYF
-,-,TRBV6-5,TRBJ1-6,15,TGTGCCAGCAGTAACGGGGATTCCTATAATTCACCCCTCCACTTT,CASSNGDSYNSPLHF
once,TRBD2,TRBV6-1,TRBJ2-7,18,TGTGCCAGCAGCGAAACTAGCGGGGTAATCTTCCCCTCCTACGAGCAGTACTTC,CASSETSGVIFPSYEQYF
-,-,TRBV11-1,TRBJ1-5,13,TGTGCCAGCAGTCCTTCCAGCGGGGGGCCCCAGCATTTT,CASSPSSGGPQHF
-,-,TRBV6-5,TRBJ2-1,15,TGTGCCAGCAGTTACCAAGGGGGGCGTAAGAATGAGCAGTTCTTC,CASSYQGGRKNEQFF
few,TRBD2,TRBV6-1,TRBJ2-7,14,TGTGCCAGCAACCTAGCGGGGGGGCTCTACGAGCAGTACTTC,CASNLAGGLYEQYF
-,-,TRBV5-1,TRBJ1-1,16,TGCGCCAGCAGCTTGGGAGTAGGGGACCGGAGGACTGAAGCTTTCTTT,CASSLGVGDRRTEAFF
-,-,TRBV5-8,TRBJ2-5,15,TGTGCCAGCAGCTTCGACTGGGACCGCCAAGAGACCCAGTACTTC,CASSFDWDRQETQYF
-,-,TRBV7-9,TRBJ1-1,14,TGTGCCAGCAGCTTAGGTCTAGGGAGCACTGAAGCTTTCTTT,CASSLGLGSTEAFF
-,-,TRBV28,TRBJ2-7,12,TGTGCCAGCAGGAGTGACTCCTACGAGCAGTACTTC,CASRSDSYEQYF
-,-,TRBV19,TRBJ2-3,16,TGTGCCAGTAGTATAGGAGGAGGGACCAGAGGCCCTACGCAGTATTTT,CASSIGGGTRGPTQYF
-,-,TRBV5-1,TRBJ2-5,16,TGCGCCAGCAGCTCCAGTAGGGGGACCTACCAAGAGACCCAGTACTTC,CASSSSRGTYQETQYF
-,-,TRBV28,TRBJ1-6,17,TGTGCCAGCAGTTTACCCCGACTGACAGAGCTTAATTCACCCCTCCACTTT,CASSLPRLTELNSPLHF
-,-,TRBV23-1,TRBJ2-7,14,TGCGCCAGCAGTCCCCGCGGGGTACCCTACGAGCAGTACTTC,CASSPRGVPYEQYF
once,TRBD2,TRBV6-1,TRBJ2-5,15,TGTGCCAGCAGTGCCGTGGGACTAGAGAAGAGGACCCAGTACTTC,CASSAVGLEKRTQYF
once,-,TRBV7-2,TRBJ1-2,14,TGTGCCAGCAGCACTTCTGTGGCGGGCTATGGCTACACCTTC,CASSTSVAGYGYTF
-,-,TRBV28,TRBJ1-5,12,TGTGCCAGCAGGAGGGGTATCCAGCCCCAGCATTTT,CASRRGIQPQHF
-,TRBD1,TRBV6-6,TRBJ1-2,13,TGTGCCAGCAGTTACCTTGGACAGGGTGGCTACACCTTC,CASSYLGQGGYTF
-,TRBD1,TRBV10-2,TRBJ1-1,13,TGCGCCAGCAGTGCCGGGGACAGAAAAGAAGCTTTCTTT,CASSAGDRKEAFF
few,-,TRBV28,TRBJ2-7,15,TGTGCCAGCATCTCCAGATACGGGGGCCGGATCGAGCAGTACTTC,CASISRYGGRIEQYF
-,-,TRBV28,TRBJ1-2,14,TGTGCCAGCACCCAGGGAGGGGGAAACTATGGCTACACCTTC,CASTQGGGNYGYTF
-,TRBD2,TRBV7-8,TRBJ2-1,15,TGTGCCAGCAGCCCCTTAGCGGGGATGAGGAATGAGCAGTTCTTC,CASSPLAGMRNEQFF
-,TRBD1,TRBV27,TRBJ1-6,16,TGTGCCAGCAGTACGAGACAGGGCTCCTATAATTCACCCCTCCACTTT,CASSTRQGSYNSPLHF
-,TRBD2,TRBV4-1,TRBJ2-3,17,TGCGCCAGCAGCCAAGAGTTTACGGGGGGATTCACAGATACGCAGTATTTT,CASSQEFTGGFTDTQYF
-,-,TRBV6-5,TRBJ1-2,14,TGTGCCAGCAGTTACTCGAGAGGGGTCTATGGCTACACCTTC,CASSYSRGVYGYTF
-,-,TRBV19,TRBJ1-2,11,TGTGGCACGAGGGGCAGTTATGGCTACACCTTC,CGTRGSYGYTF